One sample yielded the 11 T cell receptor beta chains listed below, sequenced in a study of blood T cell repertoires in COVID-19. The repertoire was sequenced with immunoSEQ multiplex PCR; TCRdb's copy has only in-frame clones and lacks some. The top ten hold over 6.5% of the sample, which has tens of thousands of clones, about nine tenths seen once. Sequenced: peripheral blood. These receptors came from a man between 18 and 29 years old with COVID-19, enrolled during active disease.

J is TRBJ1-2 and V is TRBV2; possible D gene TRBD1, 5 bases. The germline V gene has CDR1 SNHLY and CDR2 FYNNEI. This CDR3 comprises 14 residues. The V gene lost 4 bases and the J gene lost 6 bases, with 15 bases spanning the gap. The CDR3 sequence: CASSVEGVTNGYTF. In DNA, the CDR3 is TGTGCCAGCAGTGTTGAAGGGGTAACTAATGGCTACACCTTC.

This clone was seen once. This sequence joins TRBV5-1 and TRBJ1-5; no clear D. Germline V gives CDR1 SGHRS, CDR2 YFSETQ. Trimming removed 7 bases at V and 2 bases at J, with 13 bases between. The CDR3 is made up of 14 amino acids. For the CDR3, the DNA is TGCGCCAGCTCGCGGGTTGGGGGCAATCAGCCCCAGCATTTT. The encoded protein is CASSRVGGNQPQHF. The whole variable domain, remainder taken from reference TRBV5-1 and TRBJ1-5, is KAGVTQTPRYLIKTRGQQVTLSCSPISGHRSVSWYQQTPGQGLQFLFEYFSETQRNKGNFPGRFSGRQFSNSRSEMNVSTLELGDSALYLCASSRVGGNQPQHFGDGTRLSIL.

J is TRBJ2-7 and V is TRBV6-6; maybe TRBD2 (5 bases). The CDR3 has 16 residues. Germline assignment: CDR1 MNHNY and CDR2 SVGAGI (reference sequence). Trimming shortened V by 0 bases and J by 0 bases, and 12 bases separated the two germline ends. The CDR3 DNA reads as TGTGCCAGCAGTTACTCTGTTCAGCGGACCTCCTACGAGCAGTACTTC. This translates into CASSYSVQRTSYEQYF.

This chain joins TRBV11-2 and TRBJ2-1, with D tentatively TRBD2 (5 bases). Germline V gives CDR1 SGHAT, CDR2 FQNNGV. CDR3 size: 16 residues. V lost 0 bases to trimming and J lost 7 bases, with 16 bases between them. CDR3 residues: CASSLDRPSKVNEQFF. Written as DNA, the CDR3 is TGTGCCAGCAGCTTAGATCGTCCTAGCAAAGTTAATGAGCAGTTCTTC.

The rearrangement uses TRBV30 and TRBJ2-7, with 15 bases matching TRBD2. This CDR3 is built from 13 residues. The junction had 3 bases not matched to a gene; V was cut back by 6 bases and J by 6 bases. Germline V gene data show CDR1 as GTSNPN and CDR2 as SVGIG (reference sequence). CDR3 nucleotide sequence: TGTGCCTGTTGGACTAGCGGGAGGGGCGAGCAGTACTTC. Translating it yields CACWTSGRGEQYF.

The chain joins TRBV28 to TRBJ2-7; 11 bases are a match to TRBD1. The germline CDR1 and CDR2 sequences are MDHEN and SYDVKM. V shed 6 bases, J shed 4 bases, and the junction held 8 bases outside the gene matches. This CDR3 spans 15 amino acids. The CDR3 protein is CASSQGDRGRYEQYF. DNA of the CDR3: TGTGCCAGCAGCCAGGGGGACAGGGGGAGGTACGAGCAGTACTTC.

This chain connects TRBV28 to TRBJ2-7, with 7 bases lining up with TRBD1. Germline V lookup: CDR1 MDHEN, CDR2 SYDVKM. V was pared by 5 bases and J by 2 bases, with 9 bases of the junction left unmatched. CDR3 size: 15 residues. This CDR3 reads CASSPRTGLTYEQYF. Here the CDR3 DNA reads TGTGCCAGCAGTCCCCGGACAGGACTTACCTACGAGCAGTACTTC. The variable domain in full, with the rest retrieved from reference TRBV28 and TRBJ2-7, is DVKVTQSSRYLVKRTGEKVFLECVQDMDHENMFWYRQDPGLGLRLIYFSYDVKMKEKGDIPEGYSVSREKKERFSLILESASTNQTSMYLCASSPRTGLTYEQYFGPGTRLTVT.

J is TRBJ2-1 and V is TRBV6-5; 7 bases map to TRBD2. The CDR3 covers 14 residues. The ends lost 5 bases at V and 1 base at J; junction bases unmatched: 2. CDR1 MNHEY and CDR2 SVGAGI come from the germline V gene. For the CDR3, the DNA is TGTGCCAGCAGTAGCGGGGCGTCCTACAATGAGCAGTTCTTC. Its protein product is CASSSGASYNEQFF.

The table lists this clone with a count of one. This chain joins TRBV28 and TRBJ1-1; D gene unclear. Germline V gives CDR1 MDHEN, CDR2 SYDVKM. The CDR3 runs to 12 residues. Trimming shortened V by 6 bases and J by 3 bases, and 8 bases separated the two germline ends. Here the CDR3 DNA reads TGTGCCAGCAGGCGGGGTTACACTGAAGCTTTCTTT. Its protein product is CASRRGYTEAFF.

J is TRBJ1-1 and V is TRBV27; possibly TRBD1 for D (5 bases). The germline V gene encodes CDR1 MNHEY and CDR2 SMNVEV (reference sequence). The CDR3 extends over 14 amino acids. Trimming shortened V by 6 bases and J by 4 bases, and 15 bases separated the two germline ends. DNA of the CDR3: TGTGCCAGCAGGGCCGCCCTCGGGGGCACTGAAGCTTTCTTT. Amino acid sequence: CASRAALGGTEAFF.

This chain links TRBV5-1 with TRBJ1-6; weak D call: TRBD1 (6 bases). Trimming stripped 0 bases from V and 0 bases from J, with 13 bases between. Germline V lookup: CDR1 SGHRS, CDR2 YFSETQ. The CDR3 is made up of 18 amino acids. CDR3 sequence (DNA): TGCGCCAGCAGCTTGGACCCTCCGGACAGCTCCTATAATTCACCCCTCCACTTT. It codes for CASSLDPPDSSYNSPLHF. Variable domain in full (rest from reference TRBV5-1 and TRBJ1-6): KAGVTQTPRYLIKTRGQQVTLSCSPISGHRSVSWYQQTPGQGLQFLFEYFSETQRNKGNFPGRFSGRQFSNSRSEMNVSTLELGDSALYLCASSLDPPDSSYNSPLHFGNGTRLTVT.